This entry describes one TCR beta chain. The antigen remains unidentified. V shed 4 bases and J shed 4 bases, with 16 bases lying between them. This CDR3 region has 15 residues. CDR1 is MDHEN, CDR2 SYDVKM, per germline. Sequencing was performed with immunoSEQ multiplex PCR; in TCRdb, only in-frame clones are kept and a portion is missing. The table shows tens of thousands of clones, with 75% to 90% occurring only once. These data originate in a study of T cell clones after liver transplantation. For the study at large: Samples came from ITN030ST, which attempted immunosuppression withdrawal within 2 years of liver transplantation. Draws occurred before transplant, before withdrawal, and after complete or failed withdrawal.

Study results and limitations: In most of the 8 subjects, circulating graft-donor-reactive CD4 TCRbeta sequences fell significantly after transplant. These preliminary findings come from unstandardized post-transplant sampling times.

This TCR derives from a human patient who received a liver transplant. Some T cells may trace back to the graft donor. The gene calls are TRBV28 and TRBJ1-1; the D gene is possibly TRBD1 (6 bases). The sample consisted of CD4+ T cells from blood, taken at the 22-month timepoint. CDR3 amino acids: CASSSPQGRGTEAFF. DNA for the CDR3: TGTGCCAGCAGTTCACCACAGGGCCGGGGCACTGAAGCTTTCTTT.